A selection of T cell receptor beta chains follows, all from one sample in a study of T cells in Graves' hyperthyroidism and ophthalmopathy. TCRdb passed the multiplex PCR reads through MiXCR, listing each CDR3 protein once. The table includes hundreds of thousands of distinct CDR3 sequences, roughly 20% detected once. Sequencing was done on a sample of blood. These receptors were taken from a woman aged 50 to 65 with Graves' hyperthyroidism that later progressed to Graves' ophthalmopathy. The CDR3 runs from the conserved cysteine through the conserved F or W. Fields, in order: D gene, V gene, clone size, J gene, CDR3 DNA, CDR3 protein. The D gene is left open where the match is weak. Rows may omit the clone size; those that give it use once, few, many or a size class.

d_gene: TRBD1
v_gene: TRBV6-1
abundance: .
j_gene: TRBJ1-2
CDR3nt: TGTGCCAGCAGCCAGGACAGGGGTACCTACTATGGCTACACCTTC
CDR3aa: CASSQDRGTYYGYTF

d_gene: .
v_gene: TRBV7-3
abundance: .
j_gene: TRBJ1-2
CDR3nt: TGTGCCAGCAGCTTCCCCATGAACTATGGCTACACCTTC
CDR3aa: CASSFPMNYGYTF

d_gene: .
v_gene: TRBV7-3
abundance: few
j_gene: TRBJ2-1
CDR3nt: TGTGCCAGCAGTTCAGGGGACTCCTACAATGAGCAGTTCTTC
CDR3aa: CASSSGDSYNEQFF

d_gene: .
v_gene: TRBV2
abundance: .
j_gene: TRBJ2-1
CDR3nt: TGTGCCAGCGTTGACAATAGCAATGAGCAGTTCTTC
CDR3aa: CASVDNSNEQFF

d_gene: .
v_gene: TRBV5-4
abundance: .
j_gene: TRBJ2-3
CDR3nt: TGTGCCAGCAGCTTGGATTCCGGGACACTTCCAGATACGCAGTATTTT
CDR3aa: CASSLDSGTLPDTQYF

d_gene: .
v_gene: TRBV3-1
abundance: .
j_gene: TRBJ2-6
CDR3nt: TGTGCCAGCAGTATAGGGGGCTCTGGGGCCAACGTCCTGACTTTC
CDR3aa: CASSIGGSGANVLTF

d_gene: .
v_gene: TRBV3-1
abundance: many
j_gene: TRBJ2-1
CDR3nt: TGTGCCAGCAGCCGCTTCGGTGGGCTCATGCAGTTCTTC
CDR3aa: CASSRFGGLMQFF

d_gene: .
v_gene: TRBV5-1
abundance: few
j_gene: TRBJ2-3
CDR3nt: TGCGCCAGCAGCTTGGCCTCGACCATGGATACGCAGTATTTT
CDR3aa: CASSLASTMDTQYF

d_gene: TRBD2
v_gene: TRBV29-1
abundance: few
j_gene: TRBJ2-3
CDR3nt: TGCAGCGTTGATAAGCCGGGACTAGCGGCAGATACGCAGTATTTT
CDR3aa: CSVDKPGLAADTQYF

d_gene: .
v_gene: TRBV30
abundance: .
j_gene: TRBJ1-3
CDR3nt: TGTGCCTGGAGTCAGTTCGTCGGAAACACCATATATTTT
CDR3aa: CAWSQFVGNTIYF

d_gene: .
v_gene: TRBV20-1
abundance: few
j_gene: TRBJ1-5
CDR3nt: TGCAGTGCCGGTCGGGGGGGCAATCAGCCCCAGCATTTT
CDR3aa: CSAGRGGNQPQHF

d_gene: .
v_gene: TRBV12-5
abundance: many
j_gene: TRBJ1-2
CDR3nt: TGTGCTAGTGGTTTGGGGGACCCTAACTATGGCTACACCTTC
CDR3aa: CASGLGDPNYGYTF

d_gene: .
v_gene: TRBV18
abundance: many
j_gene: TRBJ2-1
CDR3nt: TGTGCCAGCTCCATCCGGGCGGACAATGAGCAGTTCTTC
CDR3aa: CASSIRADNEQFF

d_gene: .
v_gene: TRBV15
abundance: few
j_gene: TRBJ1-2
CDR3nt: TGTGCCACCAGCGGGGAACAGGGCTATGGCTACACCTTC
CDR3aa: CATSGEQGYGYTF

d_gene: .
v_gene: TRBV20-1
abundance: .
j_gene: TRBJ1-5
CDR3nt: TGCAGTGCTAGACTCCCCGGAGGGGTTCAGCCCCAGCATTTT
CDR3aa: CSARLPGGVQPQHF

d_gene: TRBD1
v_gene: TRBV19
abundance: few
j_gene: TRBJ1-1
CDR3nt: TGTGCCAGTGGCACAGGGGCGTTAGGAGCTTTCTTT
CDR3aa: CASGTGALGAFF